This is a list of T cell receptor beta chains from one sample in a study of radiation and T cells in renal cell carcinoma. TCRdb keeps only in-frame clones here, not all; method: immunoSEQ multiplex PCR. The sample holds around 45,000 clones; roughly 80% are singletons and the top ten take 27%. The sample here was blood, taken from a patient whose treatment included radiotherapy and nephrectomy. The receptors were gathered from a woman between 65 and 79 years old with renal cell carcinoma. Both conserved end residues are part of each CDR3. D genes are given only for firm matches. Size values are once, few and many counts, or a class for expanded clones, and some rows have none.

>.|TRBJ2-7|TRBV5-1|.
TGCGCCAGCAGCTTGGGACAGAACTACGAGCAGTACTTC
CASSLGQNYEQYF
>.|TRBJ1-3|TRBV13|TRBD1
TGTGCCAGCAGCTTAGGGGTGACAGGGAGAAACACCATATATTTT
CASSLGVTGRNTIYF
>few|TRBJ2-2|TRBV11-3|.
TGTGCCAGCAGCATAAACACCGGGGAGCTGTTTTTT
CASSINTGELFF
>.|TRBJ2-5|TRBV9|TRBD1
TGTGCCAGCAGCCCCGGCCGGACAGGGGTAGAGACCCAGTACTTC
CASSPGRTGVETQYF
>.|TRBJ2-1|TRBV19|TRBD1
TGTGCCAGTAGTGACGGACAGGGCTACAATGAGCAGTTCTTC
CASSDGQGYNEQFF
>.|TRBJ2-1|TRBV19|.
TGTGCCAGTAGTACCTTGGACACCCTAGGAGGGCAGTTCTTC
CASSTLDTLGGQFF
>.|TRBJ1-5|TRBV19|TRBD1
TGTGCCAGTAGCGGAGGGGACAGTTCTAGCAATCAGCCCCAGCATTTT
CASSGGDSSSNQPQHF
>few|TRBJ1-4|TRBV30|.
TGTGCCTGGAGCAGGGTTGCTGAAAAACTGTTTTTT
CAWSRVAEKLFF
>.|TRBJ2-7|TRBV21-1|.
TGTGCCAGCATCACCAAACGGACAGGGTGGAGCGAGCAGTACTTC
CASITKRTGWSEQYF
>.|TRBJ2-1|TRBV7-8|.
TGTGCCAGCAGCTTAAGTCTAGCGAGGATCAAATCCTACAATGAGCAGTTCTTC
CASSLSLARIKSYNEQFF
>.|TRBJ2-3|TRBV29-1|TRBD2
TGCAGCTCCTACGAGCGGGGGGATACGCAGTATTTT
CSSYERGDTQYF
>once|TRBJ2-2|TRBV5-1|.
TGCGCCAGCAGCTCGCCCCTTACAGGCCGCGCGAACACCGGGGAGCTGTTTTTT
CASSSPLTGRANTGELFF
>.|TRBJ1-5|TRBV4-3|.
TGCGCCAGCAGCCAGGAACGACGGAGCAATCAGCCCCAGCATTTT
CASSQERRSNQPQHF
>.|TRBJ1-2|TRBV19|.
TGTGCCAGTAGTCCCAGGGTTCACTATGGCTACACCTTC
CASSPRVHYGYTF
>.|TRBJ2-2|TRBV5-4|TRBD1
TGTGCCAGCAGCTTGTCCCCGGACAGGGGAAACACCGGGGAGCTGTTTTTT
CASSLSPDRGNTGELFF
>few|TRBJ2-2|TRBV2|TRBD1
TGTGCCAGCTACTCGGACAGGGTGAACACCGGGGAGCTGTTTTTT
CASYSDRVNTGELFF
>.|TRBJ2-5|TRBV19|.
TGTGCCAGTAGTATGGGGCATGAAAATACCCAGTACTTC
CASSMGHENTQYF
>.|TRBJ2-5|TRBV9|.
TGTGCCAGCAGCCGCACCCCAGGGAGGGAGACCCAGTACTTC
CASSRTPGRETQYF
>.|TRBJ1-4|TRBV2|.
TGTGCCAGCAGTAGTCTGCCCTATGAAAAACTGTTTTTT
CASSSLPYEKLFF
>once|TRBJ2-3|TRBV19|.
TGTGCCAGTACAGGGCAGGGTGGGGCAGATACGCAGTATTTT
CASTGQGGADTQYF
>.|TRBJ1-5|TRBV15|TRBD1
TGTGCCACCAGCAGGACAGGGATCAATCAGCCCCAGCATTTT
CATSRTGINQPQHF
>.|TRBJ2-1|TRBV6-6|.
TGTGCCAGCTCACTTACGGACGCGACTGAGCAGTTCTTC
CASSLTDATEQFF
>.|TRBJ2-7|TRBV4-1|TRBD2
TGCGCCAGCAGCCATCCGGGGAGGGTAGGCTACGAGCAGTACTTC
CASSHPGRVGYEQYF
>.|TRBJ2-1|TRBV11-2|TRBD2
TGTGCCAGCAGCTTACAGCGGCTAGCGGGAGCCTACAATGAGCAGTTCTTC
CASSLQRLAGAYNEQFF
>.|TRBJ1-1|TRBV7-8|.
TGTGCCAGCAGCTTTTTCATGAACACTGAAGCTTTCTTT
CASSFFMNTEAFF
>.|TRBJ1-3|TRBV18|TRBD1
TGTGCCAGCTCACCATCAAACGACAGGGTGCGTGGAAACACCATATATTTT
CASSPSNDRVRGNTIYF
>.|TRBJ1-4|TRBV11-2|.
TGTGCCAGCAGCCGACAGGCAACTAATGAAAAACTGTTTTTT
CASSRQATNEKLFF
>.|TRBJ1-3|TRBV19|.
TGTGCCAGTAGTATGGGTGGAGGTTACTCTGGAAACACCATATATTTT
CASSMGGGYSGNTIYF
>.|TRBJ2-2|TRBV13|.
TGTGCCAGCAGCTTACCCAACACCGGGGAGCTGTTTTTT
CASSLPNTGELFF
>.|TRBJ1-4|TRBV7-9|TRBD1
TGTGCCAGCAGCTTAAAAGGGGGCATAGAAAAACTGTTTTTT
CASSLKGGIEKLFF
>.|TRBJ2-3|TRBV6-5|TRBD1
TGTGCCAGCAGTTACCAGACAGGGGGACCAGATACGCAGTATTTT
CASSYQTGGPDTQYF
>.|TRBJ1-1|TRBV30|TRBD1
TGTGCCTGGAGTGTAGGGGGCACCATCGCTGAAGCTTTCTTT
CAWSVGGTIAEAFF
>.|TRBJ2-2|TRBV12-5|.
TGTGCTAGTGGTTTGTCCGACGGGGAGCTGTTTTTT
CASGLSDGELFF
>.|TRBJ2-5|TRBV7-9|.
TGTGCCAGCAGCTTAGGAGGGGGCCAAGAGACCCAGTACTTC
CASSLGGGQETQYF
>.|TRBJ2-1|TRBV2|TRBD1
TGTGCCAGCAGTCCCGGGACAGCCTACAATGAGCAGTTCTTC
CASSPGTAYNEQFF
>.|TRBJ1-2|TRBV11-1|.
TGTGCCAGCAGCTTACCAGGGAATAGTGATGGCTACACCTTC
CASSLPGNSDGYTF
>.|TRBJ2-3|TRBV2|.
TGTGCCAGCACTGGGACGGAACTTAGCACAGATACGCAGTATTTT
CASTGTELSTDTQYF
>few|TRBJ2-7|TRBV7-9|.
TGTGCCAGCAGCTTAGCGTGGAGGGGCCGGTACGAGCAGTACTTC
CASSLAWRGRYEQYF
>.|TRBJ2-1|TRBV9|TRBD1
TGTGCCAGCAGCGTATCAGGGGGCGTAGGTTACAATGAGCAGTTCTTC
CASSVSGGVGYNEQFF
>.|TRBJ1-1|TRBV7-9|TRBD1
TGTGCCAGCAGCCGACAGGGTAACACTGAAGCTTTCTTT
CASSRQGNTEAFF
>.|TRBJ2-7|TRBV5-3|TRBD2
TGTGCCAGACCCGTTAAGACTAGCGGGGCAGCCTACGAGCAGTACTTC
CARPVKTSGAAYEQYF
>few|TRBJ2-3|TRBV10-3|.
TGTGCCACCCGGGACCGCACAGATACGCAGTATTTT
CATRDRTDTQYF
>.|TRBJ2-1|TRBV5-4|TRBD2
TGTGCCAGCAGCTTCGAAGCTAGCGGGGTTCTCTACAATGAGCAGTTCTTC
CASSFEASGVLYNEQFF
>few|TRBJ1-5|TRBV6-1|TRBD1
TGTGCCAGCAGTGTTGGGACAGTTAGCAATCAGCCCCAGCATTTT
CASSVGTVSNQPQHF
>.|TRBJ2-2|TRBV19|.
TGTGCCAGTAGTCCTCAAGGGTACACCGGGGAGCTGTTTTTT
CASSPQGYTGELFF
>.|TRBJ2-3|TRBV5-6|TRBD2
TGTGCCAGCAGCTTCGGGACTAGCGGTTACACAGATACGCAGTATTTT
CASSFGTSGYTDTQYF
>once|TRBJ1-1|TRBV7-6|.
TGTGCCAGCAGTTCCCTTTGGGGGCGCGAGACTGAAGCTTTCTTT
CASSSLWGRETEAFF
>.|TRBJ2-7|TRBV11-2|.
TGTGCCAGCAGCTTAGAGGTCAGGTCGTCGGACGAGCAGTACTTC
CASSLEVRSSDEQYF